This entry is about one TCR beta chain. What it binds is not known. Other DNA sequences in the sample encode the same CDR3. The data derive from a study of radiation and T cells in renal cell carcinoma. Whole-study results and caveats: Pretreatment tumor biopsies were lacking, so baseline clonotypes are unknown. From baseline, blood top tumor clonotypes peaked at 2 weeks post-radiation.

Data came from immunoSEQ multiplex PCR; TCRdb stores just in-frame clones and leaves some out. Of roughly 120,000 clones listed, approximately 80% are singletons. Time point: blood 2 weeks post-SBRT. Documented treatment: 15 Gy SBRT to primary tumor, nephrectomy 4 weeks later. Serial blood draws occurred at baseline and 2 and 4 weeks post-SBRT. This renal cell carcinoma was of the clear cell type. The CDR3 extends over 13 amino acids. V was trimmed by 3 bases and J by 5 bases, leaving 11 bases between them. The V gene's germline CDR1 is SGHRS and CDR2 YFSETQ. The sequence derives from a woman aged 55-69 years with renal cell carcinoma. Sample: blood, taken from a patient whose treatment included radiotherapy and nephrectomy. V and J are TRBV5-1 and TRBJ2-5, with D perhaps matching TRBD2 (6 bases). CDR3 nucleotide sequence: TGCGCCAGCAGCTCGGGACTTCGGGAGACCCAGTACTTC. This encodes CASSSGLRETQYF.